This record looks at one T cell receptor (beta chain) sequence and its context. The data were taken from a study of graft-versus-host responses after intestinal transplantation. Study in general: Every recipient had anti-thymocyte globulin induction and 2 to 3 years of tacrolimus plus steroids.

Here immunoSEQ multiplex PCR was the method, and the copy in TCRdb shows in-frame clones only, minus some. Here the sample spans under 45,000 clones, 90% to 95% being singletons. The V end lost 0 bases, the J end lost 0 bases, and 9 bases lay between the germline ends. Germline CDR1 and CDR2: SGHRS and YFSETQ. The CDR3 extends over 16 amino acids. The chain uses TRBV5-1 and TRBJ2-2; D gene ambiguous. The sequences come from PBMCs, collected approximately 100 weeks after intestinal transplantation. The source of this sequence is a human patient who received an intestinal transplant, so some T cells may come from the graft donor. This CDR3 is CASSLGARPNTGELFF. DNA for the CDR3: TGCGCCAGCAGCTTGGGAGCCCGCCCGAACACCGGGGAGCTGTTTTTT.